A selection of T cell receptor beta chains follows, all from one sample in a study of cytomegalovirus exposure and HLA in healthy donors. TCRdb keeps only in-frame clones here, not all; method: immunoSEQ multiplex PCR. The sample includes fewer than 150,000 clones, around 67% of them seen just once. The specimen sequenced was PBMCs. Every receptor here comes from a woman between 40 and 55 years old in good health and CMV-seronegative. The CDR3 runs from the conserved cysteine through the conserved F or W. D genes are given only for firm matches. Clone size is given for some rows only: seen once, a few or many times, or a class if the clone is expanded.

- TRBJ2-2 TRBV2 TRBD2 CASRGLADGGELFF TGTGCCAGTCGGGGACTAGCGGATGGGGGGGAGCTGTTTTTT
few TRBJ2-1 TRBV6-4 - CASSTAPTDEQFF TGTGCCAGCAGCACAGCCCCTACGGATGAGCAGTTCTTC
- TRBJ2-7 TRBV27 - CASSFGPGLTIEQYF TGTGCCAGCAGTTTCGGACCGGGACTCACCATCGAGCAGTACTTC
- TRBJ1-5 TRBV11-2 - CASSLARNQPQHF TGTGCCAGCAGCCTAGCTCGCAATCAGCCCCAGCATTTT
- TRBJ1-6 TRBV27 - CASSFQGVQNSPLHF TGTGCCAGCAGTTTCCAAGGGGTTCAGAATTCACCCCTCCACTTT
once TRBJ2-2 TRBV5-1 - CASSPRGGHTGELFF TGCGCCAGCAGCCCGAGGGGGGGCCACACCGGGGAGCTGTTTTTT
- TRBJ2-7 TRBV5-6 - CASSLGTLPPYEQYF TGTGCCAGCAGCTTGGGGACACTACCACCCTACGAGCAGTACTTC
few TRBJ2-1 TRBV19 TRBD2 CASSIRLAEINEQFF TGTGCCAGTAGTATAAGACTAGCGGAAATTAATGAGCAGTTCTTC
- TRBJ1-3 TRBV4-2 - CASSQVLLSGNTIYF TGTGCCAGCAGCCAAGTTCTTCTCTCTGGAAACACCATATATTTT
- TRBJ1-1 TRBV11-2 - CASSLVGGEAFF TGTGCCAGCAGCTTAGTGGGGGGTGAAGCTTTCTTT
- TRBJ1-4 TRBV28 - CASSFGQFREKLFF TGTGCCAGCAGTTTTGGACAGTTTCGAGAAAAACTGTTTTTT